Listed below are T cell receptor beta chains from one sample, sequenced in a study of a mutant IDH1 vaccine in newly diagnosed glioma. The protocol was immunoSEQ multiplex PCR, while the TCRdb copy is restricted to in-frame clones and leaves out a portion. The data show about 54,000 clones, approximately 82% seen once. No antigen has been assigned to these receptors. Source: PBMCs, taken from a glioma patient whose treatment included an IDH1 peptide vaccine. The receptors were gathered from a young man with glioma. The CDR3 runs from the conserved cysteine through the conserved F or W. Each record gives: CDR3 protein, CDR3 length, V gene.

CDR3: CASSEQGYGYTF
length: 12
V: TRBV25-1

CDR3: CASSLGTANSYEQYF
length: 15
V: TRBV27

CDR3: CASSLGTVNTEAFF
length: 14
V: TRBV7-2

CDR3: CSVADSQAFF
length: 10
V: TRBV29-1

CDR3: CASSLVGGGSTDTQYF
length: 16
V: TRBV7-6

CDR3: CASSLTGGNEQFF
length: 13
V: TRBV7-9

CDR3: CASSRPGNTGELFF
length: 14
V: TRBV5-1

CDR3: CASSLVRDSPLHF
length: 13
V: TRBV5-1

CDR3: CASSSGQGSNYGYTF
length: 15
V: TRBV11-2

CDR3: CASSPGGAHEQYF
length: 13
V: TRBV7-9

CDR3: CASSFQESGGARDTQYF
length: 17
V: TRBV7-9

CDR3: CSVVGSRTNGYTF
length: 13
V: TRBV29-1

CDR3: CASGARPKSNTGELFF
length: 16
V: TRBV12-5

CDR3: CASSFRTGVSYGYTF
length: 15
V: TRBV27

CDR3: CASSDPTWPSGGYEQYF
length: 17
V: TRBV25-1

CDR3: CASSLETFTGELFF
length: 14
V: TRBV7-9

CDR3: CASSSGYVSNQPQHF
length: 15
V: TRBV7-2

CDR3: CASSLEGVGSNQPQHF
length: 16
V: TRBV7-2

CDR3: CASSLTYEQYF
length: 11
V: TRBV28

CDR3: CASTDRFTDTQYF
length: 13
V: TRBV25-1

CDR3: CATSKGSETQYF
length: 12
V: TRBV15

CDR3: CASSAGLAVFVLDTQYF
length: 17
V: TRBV7-2

CDR3: CASSLKGQGAFNYGYTF
length: 17
V: TRBV7-9

CDR3: CASRHWTSGGPESSYNEQFF
length: 20
V: TRBV2

CDR3: CASSLVSGGAADTQYF
length: 16
V: TRBV7-2

CDR3: CASSLSRDTQYF
length: 12
V: TRBV13

CDR3: CASSLWGRNSPLHF
length: 14
V: TRBV5-1

CDR3: CASSPNPPTRGQYF
length: 14
V: TRBV27

CDR3: CASSASPGINYGYTF
length: 15
V: TRBV5-1

CDR3: CASMGGYHGYTF
length: 12
V: TRBV9

CDR3: CASSQLTGRTEAFF
length: 14
V: TRBV4-1

CDR3: CASSLALNQPQHF
length: 13
V: TRBV5-1

CDR3: CAWSATGATEAFF
length: 13
V: TRBV30

CDR3: CASSYILVETQYF
length: 13
V: TRBV6-5

CDR3: CASSQDIWAGRTDLTSGNTIYF
length: 22
V: TRBV4-1

CDR3: CAWSVVDNQPQHF
length: 13
V: TRBV30

CDR3: CASSLEPDSEKLFF
length: 14
V: TRBV5-8

CDR3: CASSYSRWGEGKAFF
length: 15
V: TRBV6-5

CDR3: CSVIADSYEQYF
length: 12
V: TRBV29-1

CDR3: CASSQEGPKNIQYF
length: 14
V: TRBV4-2

CDR3: CASSTLPDRMNTEAFF
length: 16
V: TRBV9

CDR3: CASSAKGKGPGLSGEFSYEQYF
length: 22
V: TRBV10-2

CDR3: CASSLAPGQGTEAFF
length: 15
V: TRBV5-1

CDR3: CASSLWGNTEAFF
length: 13
V: TRBV5-1